This entry lists 20 T cell receptor beta chains sequenced from one sample in a study of CD8+ T cells in alopecia areata. The sequencing template was cDNA reverse transcribed from extracted RNA. TCRdb keeps only in-frame clones here, not all; method: immunoSEQ multiplex PCR. The sample includes hundreds of thousands of clones, roughly 63% of them seen just once. The treatment: oral pan-JAK inhibitor, 5-10 mg twice daily. The sample in question was CD4+ T cells sorted from blood, obtained around week 53, from a patient treated with tofacitinib. The receptors originated from a human donor with alopecia areata.

This clone has a handful of counts. The chain joins TRBV6-5 to TRBJ2-5; D gene uncertain. This CDR3 has 13 residues. The germline V and J ends were trimmed by 2 bases and 5 bases, with 9 bases remaining between them. CDR1 is MNHEY, CDR2 SVGAGI, per germline. Written as DNA, the CDR3 is TGTGCCAGCAGTTACGTGGGCCCTGAGACCCAGTACTTC. It codes for CASSYVGPETQYF.

The genes are TRBV9 and TRBJ2-7; D may be TRBD1 (6 bases). Deletions cut 0 bases from V and 6 bases from J, with 19 bases between. This CDR3 has 16 residues. Looked up from germline, CDR1 is SGDLS and CDR2 is YYNGEE. The CDR3 loop is CASSVGPGQGQGEQYF. The CDR3 DNA sequence: TGTGCCAGCAGCGTAGGCCCTGGGCAGGGGCAGGGCGAGCAGTACTTC.

This chain uses TRBV5-1 with TRBJ2-3, with TRBD2 identical over 7 bases. V dropped 2 bases and J dropped 1; count of bases not matched to a gene: 7. Germline V gives CDR1 SGHRS, CDR2 YFSETQ. This CDR3 region has 16 residues. The CDR3 region has the DNA TGCGCCAGCAGCTTAAGGTCTAGCGGAGGCACAGATACGCAGTATTTT. Protein: CASSLRSSGGTDTQYF.

The genes are TRBV19 and TRBJ2-2, with D unclear. From germline, CDR1 is LNHDA and CDR2 SQIVND (reference sequence). The V and J ends lost 3 bases and 4 bases respectively, with 15 bases between them. This CDR3 is built from 16 residues. In DNA form, the CDR3 reads TGTGCCAGTAGTATCGGGCACCGACATGGCACCGGGGAGCTGTTTTTT. It encodes CASSIGHRHGTGELFF.

The chain recombines TRBV29-1 with TRBJ2-1; D is tentatively TRBD1 or TRBD2 (6 bases each). The CDR3 has 14 amino acids. V lost 8 bases and J lost 0, with 14 bases in between. CDR1 and CDR2 from the germline V gene are SQVTM and ANQGSEA. The chain's CDR3 is CSLGGPSSYNEQFF. CDR3 nucleotides: TGCAGCTTAGGGGGGCCGAGCTCCTACAATGAGCAGTTCTTC.

This rearrangement joins TRBV5-4 to TRBJ1-1, with a tentative D call TRBD1 (5 bases). V lost 0 bases and J lost 0, with 18 bases in between. Looked up from germline, CDR1 is SGHNT and CDR2 is YYREEE (reference sequence). This CDR3 contains 18 residues. The CDR3 DNA reads as TGTGCCAGCAGCTTGGTGTGGGGCACAGATTACATGAACACTGAAGCTTTCTTT. Translation: CASSLVWGTDYMNTEAFF.

The sample holds a few counts of this clone. The chain uses TRBV20-1 and TRBJ2-3; D gene unclear. V was trimmed by 5 bases and J by 6 bases, leaving 9 bases between them. The CDR3 consists of 11 residues. Germline V gene lookup returns CDR1 DFQATT and CDR2 SNEGSKA (reference sequence). In nucleotides, the CDR3 is TGCAGTGCTCCTTCTGGGGATACGCAGTATTTT. Protein product: CSAPSGDTQYF.

The chain employs TRBV29-1 and TRBJ2-5; D call uncertain. CDR3 length: 14 residues. Germline CDR1 is SQVTM and CDR2 is ANQGSEA. V lost 5 bases and J 0 bases, leaving 13 bases between the germline ends. The CDR3 DNA reads TGCAGCGTTCGAGCTAACCGTTACCAAGAGACCCAGTACTTC. It specifies CSVRANRYQETQYF.

This clone was detected a few times. The rearrangement links TRBV10-3 to TRBJ2-7; TRBD2 agrees at 8 bases. This CDR3 is 14 amino acids long. Germline assignment: CDR1 ENHRY and CDR2 SYGVKD. V lost 6 bases to trimming and J lost 0 bases; unmatched junction nucleotides: 4. CDR3: CAISQTSDSYEQYF. For the CDR3, the DNA is TGTGCCATCAGCCAGACTAGCGACTCCTACGAGCAGTACTTC.

The V call is TRBV6-5, the J call TRBJ2-3; D remains ambiguous. Germline V gives CDR1 MNHEY, CDR2 SVGAGI. This CDR3 contains 13 residues. Trimming removed 2 bases from V and 6 bases from J, with 9 bases in between. The CDR3 loop is CASSYGAPDTQYF. CDR3 coding DNA: TGTGCCAGCAGTTACGGTGCCCCGGATACGCAGTATTTT.

This clone turned up a few times. The genes are TRBV29-1 and TRBJ2-7; D is uncertain. The CDR3 runs to 11 residues. Germline V gene lookup returns CDR1 SQVTM and CDR2 ANQGSEA. The ends were cut back, 6 bases at V and 6 bases at J, with 12 bases in the middle. The CDR3 DNA reads as TGCAGCGTCACCGCCGCCCTCGAGCAGTACTTC. Its protein is CSVTAALEQYF.

The gene calls are TRBV11-2 and TRBJ2-1, with D perhaps matching TRBD2 (6 bases). V was shortened by 3 bases and J by 4 bases, with 10 bases between the two germline ends. The CDR3 totals 14 residues. The germline gives CDR1 SGHAT, CDR2 FQNNGV. The CDR3 loop reads CASSFLRGYNEQFF. The CDR3 DNA follows: TGTGCCAGCAGCTTCCTTCGGGGGTACAATGAGCAGTTCTTC. The full variable domain, rest sourced from reference TRBV11-2 and TRBJ2-1, is EAGVAQSPRYKIIEKRQSVAFWCNPISGHATLYWYQQILGQGPKLLIQFQNNGVVDDSQLPKDRFSAERLKGVDSTLKIQPAKLEDSAVYLCASSFLRGYNEQFFGPGTRLTVL.

This clone was detected only a few times. The V and J genes are TRBV18 and TRBJ1-2, with a possible D match to TRBD1 (5 bases). V lost 2 bases, J lost 7 bases, and 8 bases lay in between. This CDR3 has 12 residues. Germline-derived CDR1 and CDR2 are KGHSH and LQKENI. The CDR3, as DNA: TGTGCCAGCTCACCAGACAGCGGTGGCTACACCTTC. It is translated as CASSPDSGGYTF.

The rearrangement uses TRBV25-1 and TRBJ1-4; 7 bases agree with TRBD1. Germline trimming cut 8 bases from V and 7 bases from J; bases unmatched to any gene: 13. From germline, CDR1 is MGHDK and CDR2 SYGVNS. The CDR3 has 15 residues. Written as DNA, the CDR3 is TGTGCCAGCTGGGGGCGAGGGGGCCTGGGTGAAAAACTGTTTTTT. It is translated as CASWGRGGLGEKLFF. Full variable domain (rest looked up from reference TRBV25-1 and TRBJ1-4): EADIYQTPRYLVIGTGKKITLECSQTMGHDKMYWYQQDPGMELHLIHYSYGVNSTEKGDLSSESTVSRIRTEHFPLTLESARPSHTSQYLCASWGRGGLGEKLFFGSGTQLSVL.

The chain employs TRBV7-9 and TRBJ2-2, with D possibly matching TRBD1 (5 bases). Per the germline V gene, CDR1 is SEHNR and CDR2 is FQNEAQ (reference sequence). Trimming stripped 1 base from V and 0 bases from J, with 15 bases between. The CDR3 is made up of 18 amino acids. In nucleotides, the CDR3 is TGTGCCAGCAGCTTAGGGAAGATGGGGCAGGCGAACACCGGGGAGCTGTTTTTT. This encodes CASSLGKMGQANTGELFF.

The chain uses TRBV2 and TRBJ1-2; D uncertain. The CDR3 has 13 residues. Germline-derived CDR1 and CDR2 are SNHLY and FYNNEI. V was trimmed by 9 bases and J by 4 bases, leaving 15 bases between them. DNA of the CDR3: TGTGCCAGGAGAACCGTAGGCCCCTATGGCTACACCTTC. This translates into CARRTVGPYGYTF.

J is TRBJ1-2 and V is TRBV30; 8 bases line up with TRBD1. CDR1 and CDR2 from the germline V gene are GTSNPN and SVGIG (reference sequence). Germline trimming cut 2 bases from V and 7 bases from J; bases unmatched to any gene: 12. The CDR3 totals 15 residues. In nucleotides, the CDR3 is TGTGCCTGGAGTTCGCCCGACAGGGGTTTTAGTGGCTACACCTTC. Its protein is CAWSSPDRGFSGYTF.

As to this clone: The same CDR3 arises from other DNA sequences in this sample as well. The V gene is TRBV29-1, the J gene TRBJ1-1; 7 bases are a match to TRBD1. The CDR3 loop spans 13 amino acids. Germline CDR1 SQVTM, CDR2 ANQGSEA. Trimming took 7 bases from V and 0 from J; bases not matched to a gene: 5. In DNA form, the CDR3 reads TGCAGCGCAAGACAGGGCATGAACACTGAAGCTTTCTTT. Translating gives CSARQGMNTEAFF.

The V gene is TRBV10-3, the J gene TRBJ2-5; D not certain. CDR3 size: 12 residues. Between the trimmed V and J ends, which lost 8 bases and 8 bases, there was a span of 15 bases. The germline gives CDR1 ENHRY, CDR2 SYGVKD. CDR3 sequence reads: CAIGNGTRTQYF. The CDR3 nucleotides read TGTGCCATCGGAAACGGTACAAGAACCCAGTACTTC.

A note on this clone: The same CDR3 arises from other DNA sequences in this sample as well. The chain carries TRBV27 and TRBJ2-5; D gene uncertain. The CDR3 runs 13 residues. The V end lost 1 base, the J end lost 1 base, and 4 bases lay between the germline ends. Looked up from germline, CDR1 is MNHEY and CDR2 is SMNVEV (reference sequence). The CDR3 loop reads CASSLLGQETQYF. The CDR3 nucleotides read TGTGCCAGCAGTTTATTGGGCCAAGAGACCCAGTACTTC.